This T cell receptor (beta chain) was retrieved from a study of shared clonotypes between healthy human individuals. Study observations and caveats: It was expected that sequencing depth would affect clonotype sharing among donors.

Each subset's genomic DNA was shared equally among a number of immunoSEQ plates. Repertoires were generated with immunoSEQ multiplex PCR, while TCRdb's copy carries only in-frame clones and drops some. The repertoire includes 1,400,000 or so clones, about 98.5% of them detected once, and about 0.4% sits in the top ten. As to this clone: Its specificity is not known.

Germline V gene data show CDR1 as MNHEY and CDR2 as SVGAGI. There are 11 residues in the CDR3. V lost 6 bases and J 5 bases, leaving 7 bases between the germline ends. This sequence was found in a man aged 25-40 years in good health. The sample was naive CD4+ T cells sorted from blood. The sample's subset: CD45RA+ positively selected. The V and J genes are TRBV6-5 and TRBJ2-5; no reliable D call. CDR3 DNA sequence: TGTGCCAGCAGCCATATGGAGACCCAGTACTTC. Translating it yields CASSHMETQYF.